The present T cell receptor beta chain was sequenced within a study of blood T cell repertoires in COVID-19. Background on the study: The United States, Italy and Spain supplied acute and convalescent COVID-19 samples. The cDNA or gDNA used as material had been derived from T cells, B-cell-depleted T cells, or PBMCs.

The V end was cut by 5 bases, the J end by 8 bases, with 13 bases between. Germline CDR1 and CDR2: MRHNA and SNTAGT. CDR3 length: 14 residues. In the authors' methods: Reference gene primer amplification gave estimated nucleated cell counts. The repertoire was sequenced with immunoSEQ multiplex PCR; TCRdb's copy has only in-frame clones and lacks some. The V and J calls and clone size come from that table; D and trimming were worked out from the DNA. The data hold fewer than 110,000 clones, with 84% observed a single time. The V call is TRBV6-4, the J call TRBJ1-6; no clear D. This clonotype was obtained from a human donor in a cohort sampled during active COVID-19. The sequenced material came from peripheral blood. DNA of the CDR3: TGTGCCAGCAGTATAGGCTCGAGGGATTCACCCCTCCACTTT. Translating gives CASSIGSRDSPLHF.